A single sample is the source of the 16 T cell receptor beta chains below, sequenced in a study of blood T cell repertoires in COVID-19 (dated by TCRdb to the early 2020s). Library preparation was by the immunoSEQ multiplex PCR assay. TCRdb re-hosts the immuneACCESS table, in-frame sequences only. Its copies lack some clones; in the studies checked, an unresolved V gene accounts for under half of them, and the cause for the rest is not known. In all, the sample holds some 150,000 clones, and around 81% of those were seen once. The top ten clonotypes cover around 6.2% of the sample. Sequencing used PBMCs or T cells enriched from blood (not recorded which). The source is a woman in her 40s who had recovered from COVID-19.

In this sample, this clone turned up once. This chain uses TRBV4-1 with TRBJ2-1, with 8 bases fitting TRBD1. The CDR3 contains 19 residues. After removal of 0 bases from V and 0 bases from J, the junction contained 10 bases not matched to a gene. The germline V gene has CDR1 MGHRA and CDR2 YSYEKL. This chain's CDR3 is CASSQDRETGESSYNEQFF. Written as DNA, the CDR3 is TGCGCCAGCAGCCAAGATCGGGAGACAGGGGAAAGCTCCTACAATGAGCAGTTCTTC.

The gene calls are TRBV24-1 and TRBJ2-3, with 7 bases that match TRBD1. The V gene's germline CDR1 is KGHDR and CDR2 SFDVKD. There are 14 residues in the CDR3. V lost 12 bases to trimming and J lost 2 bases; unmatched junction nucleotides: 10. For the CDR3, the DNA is TGTGCCCCATCGGGACAGACGATCACAGATACGCAGTATTTT. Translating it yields CAPSGQTITDTQYF.

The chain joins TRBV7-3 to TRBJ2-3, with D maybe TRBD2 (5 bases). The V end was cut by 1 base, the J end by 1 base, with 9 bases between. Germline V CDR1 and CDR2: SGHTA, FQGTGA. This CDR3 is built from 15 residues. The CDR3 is CASSLKAGGTDTQYF. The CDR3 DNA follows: TGTGCCAGCAGCTTAAAGGCGGGTGGCACAGATACGCAGTATTTT. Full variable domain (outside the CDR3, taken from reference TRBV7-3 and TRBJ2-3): GAGVSQTPSNKVTEKGKYVELRCDPISGHTALYWYRQSLGQGPEFLIYFQGTGAADDSGLPNDRFFAVRPEGSVSTLKIQRTERGDSAVYLCASSLKAGGTDTQYFGPGTRLTVL.

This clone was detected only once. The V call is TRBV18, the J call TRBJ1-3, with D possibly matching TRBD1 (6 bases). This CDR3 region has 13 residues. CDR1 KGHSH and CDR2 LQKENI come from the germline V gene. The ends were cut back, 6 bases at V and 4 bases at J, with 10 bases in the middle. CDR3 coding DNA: TGTGCCAGCTCTCGGGACACCGGAAACACCATATATTTT. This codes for CASSRDTGNTIYF. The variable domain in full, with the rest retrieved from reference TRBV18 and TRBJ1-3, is NAGVMQNPRHLVRRRGQEARLRCSPMKGHSHVYWYRQLPEEGLKFMVYLQKENIIDESGMPKERFSAEFPKEGPSILRIQQVVRGDSAAYFCASSRDTGNTIYFGEGSWLTVV.

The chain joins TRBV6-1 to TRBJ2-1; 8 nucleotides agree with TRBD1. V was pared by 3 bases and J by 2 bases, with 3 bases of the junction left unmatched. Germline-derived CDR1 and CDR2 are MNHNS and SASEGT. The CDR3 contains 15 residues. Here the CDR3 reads CASSETGDPYNEQFF. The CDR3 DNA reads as TGTGCCAGCAGTGAGACAGGGGATCCCTACAATGAGCAGTTCTTC.

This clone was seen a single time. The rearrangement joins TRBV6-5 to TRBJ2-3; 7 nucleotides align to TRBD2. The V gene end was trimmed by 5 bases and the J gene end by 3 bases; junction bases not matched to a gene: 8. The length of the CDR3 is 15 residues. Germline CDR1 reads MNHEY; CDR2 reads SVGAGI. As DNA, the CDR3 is TGTGCCAGCAGTCAGGATAGCGGGTGGACAGATACGCAGTATTTT. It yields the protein CASSQDSGWTDTQYF.

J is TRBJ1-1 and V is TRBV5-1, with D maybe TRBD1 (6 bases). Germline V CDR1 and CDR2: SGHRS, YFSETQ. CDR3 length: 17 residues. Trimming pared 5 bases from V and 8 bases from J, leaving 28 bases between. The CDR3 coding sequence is TGCGCCAGCAGTCGTCGACAGGCCCCATTGCCCACTGTCGAAGCTTTCTTT. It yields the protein CASSRRQAPLPTVEAFF.

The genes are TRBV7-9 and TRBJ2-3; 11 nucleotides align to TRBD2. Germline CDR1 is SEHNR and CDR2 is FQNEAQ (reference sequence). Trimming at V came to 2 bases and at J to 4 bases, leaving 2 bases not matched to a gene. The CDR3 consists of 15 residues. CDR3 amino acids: CASSLLAGGPDTQYF. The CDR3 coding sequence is TGTGCCAGCAGCTTACTAGCGGGGGGCCCAGATACGCAGTATTTT.

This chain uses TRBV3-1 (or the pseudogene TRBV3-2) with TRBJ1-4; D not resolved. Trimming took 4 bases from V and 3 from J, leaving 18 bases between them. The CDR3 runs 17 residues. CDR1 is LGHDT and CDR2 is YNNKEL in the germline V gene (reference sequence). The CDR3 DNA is TGTGCCAGCAGCCTAACGAGGGCAACTCCTTCTAATGAAAAACTGTTTTTT. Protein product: CASSLTRATPSNEKLFF.

The CDR3 loop reads CASSIGTSSTGEQFF. The CDR3 DNA reads TGTGCCAGTAGTATAGGGACTAGCTCCACGGGTGAGCAGTTCTTC. V usage is TRBV19 and J usage is TRBJ2-1; 8 positions match TRBD2. CDR1 LNHDA and CDR2 SQIVND come from the germline V gene (reference sequence). V shed 1 base, J shed 9 bases, and the junction held 8 bases outside the gene matches. The CDR3 runs 15 residues.

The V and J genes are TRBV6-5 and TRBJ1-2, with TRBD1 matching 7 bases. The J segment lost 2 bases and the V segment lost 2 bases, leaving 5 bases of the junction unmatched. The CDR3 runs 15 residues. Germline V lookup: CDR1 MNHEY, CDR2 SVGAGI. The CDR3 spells CASSYGPRGNYGYTF. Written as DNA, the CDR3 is TGTGCCAGCAGTTACGGTCCCAGGGGGAACTATGGCTACACCTTC.

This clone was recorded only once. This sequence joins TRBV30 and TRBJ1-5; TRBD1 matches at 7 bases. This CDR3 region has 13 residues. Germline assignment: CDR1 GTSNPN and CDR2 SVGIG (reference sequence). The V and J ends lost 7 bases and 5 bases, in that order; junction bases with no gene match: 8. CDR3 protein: CAFGTEVDQPQHF. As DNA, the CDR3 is TGTGCCTTTGGGACAGAAGTAGATCAGCCCCAGCATTTT.

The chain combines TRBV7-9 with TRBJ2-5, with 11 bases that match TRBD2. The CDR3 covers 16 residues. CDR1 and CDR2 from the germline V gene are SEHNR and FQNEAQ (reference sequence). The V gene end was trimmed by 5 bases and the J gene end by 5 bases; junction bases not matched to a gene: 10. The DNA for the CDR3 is TGTGCCAGCAGCCCGACTAGCGGGGCTGATGTGGAGACCCAGTACTTC. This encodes CASSPTSGADVETQYF.

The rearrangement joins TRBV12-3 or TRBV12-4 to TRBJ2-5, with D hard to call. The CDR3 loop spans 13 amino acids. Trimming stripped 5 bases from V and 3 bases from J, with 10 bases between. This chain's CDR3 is CASSDNREETQYF. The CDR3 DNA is TGTGCCAGCAGTGATAATCGCGAAGAGACCCAGTACTTC.

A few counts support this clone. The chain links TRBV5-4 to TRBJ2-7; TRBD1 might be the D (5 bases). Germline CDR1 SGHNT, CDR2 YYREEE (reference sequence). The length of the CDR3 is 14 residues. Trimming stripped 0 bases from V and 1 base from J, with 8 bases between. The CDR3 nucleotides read TGTGCCAGCAGCTTGGCAGGGCAGTCCTACGAGCAGTACTTC. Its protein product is CASSLAGQSYEQYF.

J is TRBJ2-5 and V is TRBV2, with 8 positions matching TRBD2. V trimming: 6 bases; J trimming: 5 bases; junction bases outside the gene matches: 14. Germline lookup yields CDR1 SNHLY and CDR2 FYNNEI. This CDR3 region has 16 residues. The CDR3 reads CASREVGGGGKETQYF. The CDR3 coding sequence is TGTGCCAGCAGGGAGGTTGGCGGCGGGGGGAAGGAGACCCAGTACTTC.